Following are 20 T cell receptor beta chains from one sample sequenced in a study of blood T cell repertoires in COVID-19. Assay used: immunoSEQ multiplex PCR; TCRdb lists only in-frame clones, some missing. The data contain about 34,000 clones, about 84% of them singletons. Sequenced: peripheral blood. All receptors derive from a man aged 70 or older with COVID-19, enrolled during active disease.

There are a few counts of this clone. The V gene is TRBV7-8, the J gene TRBJ2-2; D ambiguous. V lost 3 bases and J lost 6, with 8 bases in between. The CDR3 covers 13 residues. From germline, CDR1 is SGHVS and CDR2 FQNEAQ. CDR3 sequence (DNA): TGTGCCAGCAGCTTCAGTGGAGCCGGGGAGCTGTTTTTT. Translated, it gives CASSFSGAGELFF.

This chain connects TRBV15 to TRBJ2-1; 11 positions agree with TRBD2. V shed 0 bases, J shed 14 bases, and the junction held 9 bases outside the gene matches. CDR3 length: 15 residues. Germline CDR1 and CDR2: LNHNV and YYDKDF (reference sequence). Here the CDR3 DNA reads TGTGCCACCAGCAGAGATGGGACTAGCGGAGGTCGGGAGTTCTTC. Amino acids: CATSRDGTSGGREFF.

There are a few counts of this clone. This chain links TRBV7-3 with TRBJ2-5; D remains ambiguous. Trimming removed 2 bases at V and 5 bases at J, with 15 bases between. The CDR3 covers 15 residues. CDR1 and CDR2 (germline): SGHTA, FQGTGA. The CDR3 region has the DNA TGTGCCAGCAGCTTATATCCCAGTTTAAAGGAGACCCAGTACTTC. It translates to CASSLYPSLKETQYF.

This clone was detected once. V usage is TRBV3-1 (or the pseudogene TRBV3-2) and J usage is TRBJ2-7; weak D call: TRBD1 (5 bases). Germline CDR1 LGHDT, CDR2 YNNKEL (reference sequence). The CDR3 totals 15 residues. V shed 2 bases and J shed 4 bases, with 15 bases lying between them. CDR3 amino acids: CASSQTQGFGYEQYF. The CDR3 bases are TGTGCCAGCAGCCAAACTCAGGGTTTCGGGTACGAGCAGTACTTC.

The chain combines TRBV2 with TRBJ1-5; TRBD1 matches 8 bases. Per germline, CDR1 SNHLY and CDR2 FYNNEI. The V gene end was trimmed by 2 bases and the J gene end by 9 bases; junction bases not matched to a gene: 9. The CDR3 length is 15 residues. The CDR3 DNA is TGTGCCAGCAGTGAACAGGGAGGACAGGGAGGGCCCCAGCATTTT. This encodes CASSEQGGQGGPQHF.

CDR3 protein: CASSPWGVSYEQYF. CDR3 sequence (DNA): TGTGCCAGCAGCCCCTGGGGGGTCTCCTACGAGCAGTACTTC. V usage is TRBV9 and J usage is TRBJ2-7; tentatively, D is TRBD2 (6 bases). There are 14 residues in the CDR3. Trimming took off 4 bases at V and 0 bases at J, with 11 bases between the two ends. CDR1 and CDR2 (germline): SGDLS, YYNGEE.

The CDR3 here is CASSSPITDTQYF. The CDR3 DNA is TGTGCCAGCAGCTCCCCAATCACAGATACGCAGTATTTT. The chain uses TRBV7-8 and TRBJ2-3, with unresolved D. The CDR3 covers 13 residues. Germline V lookup: CDR1 SGHVS, CDR2 FQNEAQ. The V and J ends lost 4 bases and 2 bases respectively, with 7 bases between them.

The chain carries TRBV21-1 and TRBJ1-5; the D call of TRBD1 is as the table states it, not checked on the DNA. TRBV21-1 is listed as a pseudogene. The CDR3 loop spans 18 amino acids. The CDR3 is CASSRLPGTDSSNQPQHF. In DNA form, the CDR3 reads TGTGCCAGCAGCAGACTGCCGGGGACAGATAGTAGCAATCAGCCCCAGCATTTT.

Note on this clone: A junction boundary mismatches the germline segment, possibly from a read error. The CDR3: CASSLSRDRGNEQFF. Here the CDR3 DNA reads TGTGCTAGCAGCTTATCCCGGGACAGGGGTAATGAGCAGTTCTTC. The J gene is TRBJ2-1, the V gene TRBV7-7, with 10 bases fitting TRBD1. This CDR3 has 15 residues. Germline loops: CDR1 SSHAT, CDR2 FNYEAQ (reference sequence). The full variable domain, its missing parts supplied by reference TRBV7-7 and TRBJ2-1, is GAGVSQSPRYKVTKRGQDVTLRCDPISSHATLYWYQQALGQGPEFLTYFNYEAQPDKSGLPSDRFSAERPEGSISTLTIQRTEQRDSAMYRCASSLSRDRGNEQFFGPGTRLTVL.

The chain combines TRBV4-2 with TRBJ2-2, with 7 positions matching TRBD2. Germline V gene data show CDR1 as LGHNA and CDR2 as YNFKEQ. The CDR3 spans 16 residues. V lost 0 bases to trimming and J lost 2 bases; unmatched junction nucleotides: 3. The DNA of the CDR3 is TGTGCCAGCAGCCAAGAGGCGGGAGCTAACACCGGGGAGCTGTTTTTT. Translation gives CASSQEAGANTGELFF.

The chain uses TRBV7-2 and TRBJ1-2; the match to TRBD1 covers 7 bases. Germline V gene lookup returns CDR1 SGHTA and CDR2 FQGNSA. Trimming removed 4 bases from V and 5 bases from J; junction bases left unmatched: 4. The length of the CDR3 is 13 residues. CDR3: CASSSSGGYGYTF. CDR3 in DNA: TGTGCCAGCAGCTCTTCAGGGGGGTATGGCTACACCTTC.

In its sample, this clone was seen a few times. V usage is TRBV11-3 and J usage is TRBJ2-7; TRBD2 matches 7 bases. The CDR3 runs to 16 residues. Germline V gene data show CDR1 as SGHNT and CDR2 as YENEEA. V dropped 4 bases and J dropped 2; count of bases not matched to a gene: 11. For the CDR3, the DNA is TGTGCCAGCAGCTACTGGTGGGGGGGAGAGACCTACGAGCAGTACTTC. This gives the protein CASSYWWGGETYEQYF.

The chain joins TRBV18 to TRBJ1-1; 7 positions match TRBD1. Germline CDR1 KGHSH, CDR2 LQKENI. V dropped 6 bases and J dropped 0; count of bases not matched to a gene: 7. The CDR3 is 15 amino acids. The CDR3 DNA follows: TGTGCCAGCTCGCCTTCAGGGGGGCTGAACACTGAAGCTTTCTTT. It translates to CASSPSGGLNTEAFF. The complete variable domain, with remaining parts taken from reference TRBV18 and TRBJ1-1, reads NAGVMQNPRHLVRRRGQEARLRCSPMKGHSHVYWYRQLPEEGLKFMVYLQKENIIDESGMPKERFSAEFPKEGPSILRIQQVVRGDSAAYFCASSPSGGLNTEAFFGQGTRLTVV.

CDR3 DNA: TGTGCCAGCAGCGACCAAGGGGGCTCCTACAATGAGCAGTTCTTC. Amino acids: CASSDQGGSYNEQFF. The chain uses TRBV4-2 and TRBJ2-1; perhaps TRBD1 as D (6 bases). Germline CDR1 LGHNA, CDR2 YNFKEQ. The ends were cut back, 5 bases at V and 0 bases at J, with 11 bases in the middle. The CDR3 runs to 15 residues.

J is TRBJ1-4 and V is TRBV11-2; TRBD1 aligns across 8 bases. Unmatched junction bases numbered 8, after V lost 5 bases and J lost 6 bases. Germline values: CDR1 SGHAT, CDR2 FQNNGV. The CDR3 runs to 15 residues. The CDR3 nucleotides are TGTGCCAGCAGCCCGTGGACAGGGAGGGATGAAAAACTGTTTTTT. Protein sequence: CASSPWTGRDEKLFF. Drawing the rest from reference TRBV11-2 and TRBJ1-4, the complete variable domain is EAGVAQSPRYKIIEKRQSVAFWCNPISGHATLYWYQQILGQGPKLLIQFQNNGVVDDSQLPKDRFSAERLKGVDSTLKIQPAKLEDSAVYLCASSPWTGRDEKLFFGSGTQLSVL.

The chain is built from TRBV4-3 and TRBJ2-7, with 8 bases lining up with TRBD2. V was pared by 0 bases and J by 0 bases, with 4 bases of the junction left unmatched. The germline V gene encodes CDR1 LGHNA and CDR2 YSLEER. This CDR3 is 16 amino acids long. The DNA of the CDR3 is TGCGCCAGCAGCCAAGAGTTAGCGGGGCTCTCCTACGAGCAGTACTTC. This sequence encodes CASSQELAGLSYEQYF.

This sequence joins TRBV29-1 and TRBJ1-5; 7 bases match TRBD1. V dropped 4 bases and J dropped 7; count of bases not matched to a gene: 10. This CDR3 contains 14 residues. CDR1 and CDR2 (germline): SQVTM, ANQGSEA. The CDR3 region is CSVASGTERQPQHF. The CDR3 DNA reads TGCAGCGTTGCATCCGGGACAGAACGGCAGCCCCAGCATTTT.

The rearrangement joins TRBV28 to TRBJ1-4, with 7 nucleotides matching TRBD1. This CDR3 has 15 amino acids. V trimming: 5 bases; J trimming: 3 bases; junction bases outside the gene matches: 6. Germline V gene sequence: CDR1 MDHEN, CDR2 SYDVKM. In nucleotides, the CDR3 is TGTGCCAGCAGTAACCTCGGGACAGCTAATGAAAAACTGTTTTTT. Protein product: CASSNLGTANEKLFF.

The chain joins TRBV7-8 to TRBJ1-2, with TRBD1 identical over 7 bases. Trimming took 4 bases from V and 2 from J; bases not matched to a gene: 7. Germline loops: CDR1 SGHVS, CDR2 FQNEAQ. The CDR3 extends over 15 amino acids. CDR3 amino acids: CASSSLGTVNYGYTF. CDR3 DNA: TGTGCCAGCAGCTCTCTCGGGACAGTCAACTATGGCTACACCTTC. Variable domain in full (rest from reference TRBV7-8 and TRBJ1-2): GAGVSQSPRYKVAKRGQDVALRCDPISGHVSLFWYQQALGQGPEFLTYFQNEAQLDKSGLPSDRFFAERPEGSVSTLKIQRTQQEDSAVYLCASSSLGTVNYGYTFGSGTRLTVV.

V gene TRBV7-9 combines with J gene TRBJ2-5; possibly TRBD1 for D (5 bases). Germline values: CDR1 SEHNR, CDR2 FQNEAQ (reference sequence). V dropped 5 bases and J dropped 5 bases, with 15 bases sitting between them. This CDR3 is 14 amino acids long. The CDR3 sequence is CASSHTGNVETQYF. CDR3 nucleotide sequence: TGTGCCAGCAGCCACACAGGAAATGTTGAGACCCAGTACTTC.